The 8 T cell receptor beta chains in this list originate from one sample, sequenced in a study of spatial heterogeneity in lung cancer. Via MiXCR, TCRdb re-called the 5' RACE reads, giving one row per CDR3 protein. This table holds tens of thousands of distinct CDR3 sequences, 8.5% to 10% found once. Time point given: blood at routine non-recurrence follow-up after resection. The specimen comprised PBMCs, sampled at follow-up. These receptors were collected from a male donor with early-stage non-small cell lung cancer.

This clonotype was counted only a few times. This sequence joins TRBV4-3 and TRBJ1-2; D might be TRBD1 (5 bases). CDR3 size: 15 residues. Trimming cost V 0 bases and J 7 bases, with 15 bases left between them. In germline, CDR1 is LGHNA, CDR2 YSLEER. The CDR3 loop is CASSQEPQGRAGYTF. The CDR3 nucleotides are TGCGCCAGCAGCCAAGAACCTCAGGGTCGGGCTGGCTACACCTTC.

This clonotype was recorded many times. This sequence joins TRBV28 and TRBJ2-1, with TRBD2 matching 7 bases. The CDR3 length is 15 residues. Losses at the gene ends were 3 bases for V and 4 bases for J; bases not matched to a gene: 6. Germline assignment: CDR1 MDHEN and CDR2 SYDVKM. The CDR3 DNA is TGTGCCAGCAGTTTGGGCGGGACTACTTACAATGAGCAGTTCTTC. This translates into CASSLGGTTYNEQFF. The entire variable domain, with the rest obtained from reference TRBV28 and TRBJ2-1, is as follows: DVKVTQSSRYLVKRTGEKVFLECVQDMDHENMFWYRQDPGLGLRLIYFSYDVKMKEKGDIPEGYSVSREKKERFSLILESASTNQTSMYLCASSLGGTTYNEQFFGPGTRLTVL.

There are many counts of this clonotype. The V call is TRBV27, the J call TRBJ1-2, with 7 bases aligning to TRBD1. The ends lost 3 bases at V and 8 bases at J; junction bases unmatched: 9. Germline lookup yields CDR1 MNHEY and CDR2 SMNVEV (reference sequence). CDR3 length equals 14 residues. CDR3 loop: CASSFRGRFSGYTF. The CDR3 DNA follows: TGTGCCAGCAGTTTCAGGGGGAGATTTTCAGGCTACACCTTC.

This clonotype was seen at least ten times. The chain links TRBV29-1 to TRBJ1-5; D call uncertain. The CDR3 consists of 14 residues. Germline V CDR1 and CDR2: SQVTM, ANQGSEA. Trimming pared 4 bases from V and 4 bases from J, leaving 14 bases between. The CDR3 loop reads CSVAPSGVNQPQHF. CDR3 bases: TGCAGCGTTGCCCCTTCTGGAGTGAATCAGCCCCAGCATTTT.

The chain is built from TRBV7-9 and TRBJ2-3, with D maybe TRBD1 (5 bases). V gave up 0 bases and J gave up 10 bases, with 11 bases separating them. CDR1 is SEHNR, CDR2 FQNEAQ, per germline (reference sequence). CDR3 size: 13 residues. CDR3 amino acids: CASSLALIGAQYF. The CDR3 region has the DNA TGTGCCAGCAGCTTAGCCCTTATAGGGGCGCAGTATTTT.

This clonotype ranks as medium-sized. The chain joins TRBV20-1 to TRBJ2-2, with D unresolved. There are 11 residues in the CDR3. V lost 7 bases and J 1 base, leaving 4 bases between the germline ends. Germline loops: CDR1 DFQATT, CDR2 SNEGSKA (reference sequence). The CDR3, as DNA: TGCAGTGGAAAGAACACCGGGGAGCTGTTTTTT. It translates to CSGKNTGELFF.

This clonotype has ten or more counts. This chain connects TRBV6-5 to TRBJ2-1, with TRBD2 matching 10 bases. CDR3 length: 14 residues. The J segment lost 3 bases and the V segment lost 6 bases, leaving 2 bases of the junction unmatched. Germline assignment: CDR1 MNHEY and CDR2 SVGAGI. The CDR3 nucleotides are TGTGCCAGCAGGCGGACTAGCGGCTACAATGAGCAGTTCTTC. Translated, it gives CASRRTSGYNEQFF.

The V call is TRBV4-3, the J call TRBJ1-4, with no clear D. Trimming took off 0 bases at V and 6 bases at J, with 11 bases between the two ends. Germline-derived CDR1 and CDR2 are LGHNA and YSLEER. This CDR3 is built from 15 residues. The CDR3 here is CASSQDGRTHEKLFF. DNA for the CDR3: TGCGCCAGCAGCCAAGATGGGAGGACCCATGAAAAACTGTTTTTT.